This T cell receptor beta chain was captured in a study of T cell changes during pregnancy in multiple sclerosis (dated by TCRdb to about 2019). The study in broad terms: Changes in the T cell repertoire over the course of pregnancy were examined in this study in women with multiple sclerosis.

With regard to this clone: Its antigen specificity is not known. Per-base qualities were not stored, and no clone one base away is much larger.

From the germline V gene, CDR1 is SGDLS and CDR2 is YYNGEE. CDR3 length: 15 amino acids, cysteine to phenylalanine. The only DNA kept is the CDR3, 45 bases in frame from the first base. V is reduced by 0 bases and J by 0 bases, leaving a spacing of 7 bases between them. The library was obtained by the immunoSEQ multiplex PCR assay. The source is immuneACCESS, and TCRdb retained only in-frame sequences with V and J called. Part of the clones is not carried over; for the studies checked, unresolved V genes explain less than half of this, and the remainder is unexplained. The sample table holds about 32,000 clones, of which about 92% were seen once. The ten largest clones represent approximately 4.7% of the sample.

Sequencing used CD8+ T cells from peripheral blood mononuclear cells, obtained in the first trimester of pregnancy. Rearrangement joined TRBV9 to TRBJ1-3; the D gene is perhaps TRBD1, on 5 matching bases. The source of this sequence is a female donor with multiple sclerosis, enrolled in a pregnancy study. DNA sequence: TGTGCCAGCAGCGTAGATCAGGGCTCTGGAAACACCATATATTTT. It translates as CASSVDQGSGNTIYF.